This passage covers 31 T cell receptor beta chains from one sample sequenced in a study of regulatory T cells in long-lasting Graves disease. The time point is: persistent/refractory GD, antithyroid drugs over 5 years with positive TRAb. RNA from PBMCs was the source of the TCR library. According to the study, TCR beta libraries were built with iRepertoire HTBI primers and CDR3-region Arm-PCR. TCRdb ran MiXCR on the multiplex PCR reads and lists one entry per CDR3 protein. The table lists roughly 500,000 distinct CDR3 sequences, more than 20% of them singletons. Sequenced here: peripheral blood mononuclear cells (PBMCs), sampled when the disease was refractory, from a patient treated with antithyroid drugs. The source of these receptors is a female donor with Graves disease.

In its sample, this clonotype was seen a few times. The V and J genes are TRBV5-1 and TRBJ2-7; D is possibly TRBD1 (6 bases). V lost 4 bases, J lost 5 bases, and 19 bases lay in between. Germline V lookup: CDR1 SGHRS, CDR2 YFSETQ. The CDR3 totals 15 residues. The CDR3 sequence is CASSPYRVISHEQYF. The CDR3 DNA follows: TGCGCCAGCAGCCCCTACAGGGTAATATCCCACGAGCAGTACTTC. Full variable domain (missing parts from reference TRBV5-1 and TRBJ2-7): KAGVTQTPRYLIKTRGQQVTLSCSPISGHRSVSWYQQTPGQGLQFLFEYFSETQRNKGNFPGRFSGRQFSNSRSEMNVSTLELGDSALYLCASSPYRVISHEQYFGPGTRLTVT.

This clonotype was detected a few times. The chain employs TRBV4-1 and TRBJ2-5; 7 positions match TRBD1. The J segment lost 5 bases and the V segment lost 0 bases, leaving 12 bases of the junction unmatched. The CDR3 covers 17 residues. Germline V lookup: CDR1 MGHRA, CDR2 YSYEKL. In nucleotides, the CDR3 is TGCGCCAGCAGCCAAGATAGGAGACAGGGATTAATGGAGACCCAGTACTTC. It specifies CASSQDRRQGLMETQYF.

This clonotype was counted at least ten times. V usage is TRBV28 and J usage is TRBJ1-2; D possibly corresponds to TRBD1 (6 bases). Germline loops: CDR1 MDHEN, CDR2 SYDVKM. Deletions cut 5 bases from V and 7 bases from J, with 17 bases between. The CDR3 is 14 amino acids. The CDR3 reads CASSITGWVGGYTF. The CDR3 DNA follows: TGTGCCAGCAGTATTACAGGGTGGGTAGGTGGCTACACCTTC.

The CDR3 spells CSANRQGVGQPQHF. The CDR3 DNA is TGCAGTGCTAATCGACAGGGGGTGGGACAGCCCCAGCATTTT. The V call is TRBV20-1, the J call TRBJ1-5; 9 nucleotides agree with TRBD1. The CDR3 has 14 amino acids. V trimming: 4 bases; J trimming: 7 bases; junction bases outside the gene matches: 8. CDR1 is DFQATT, CDR2 SNEGSKA, per germline (reference sequence).

At least ten counts were recorded for this clonotype. CDR3 loop: CASSLTGAVNTEAFF. The CDR3 nucleotides are TGTGCCAGCAGTTTAACGGGGGCCGTGAACACTGAAGCTTTCTTT. The chain uses TRBV12-3 or TRBV12-4 and TRBJ1-1, with D perhaps matching TRBD1 (6 bases). V was trimmed by 2 bases and J by 0 bases, leaving 10 bases between them. The CDR3 is 15 amino acids.

The chain employs TRBV19 and TRBJ1-6, with D possibly matching TRBD1 (6 bases). V was trimmed by 7 bases and J by 6 bases, leaving 10 bases between them. Germline assignment: CDR1 LNHDA and CDR2 SQIVND (reference sequence). The CDR3 loop spans 13 amino acids. CDR3 amino acids: CASTQGGNSPLHF. DNA of the CDR3: TGTGCCAGTACACAGGGCGGTAATTCACCCCTCCACTTT.

At least ten counts were recorded for this clonotype. The chain links TRBV15 to TRBJ2-5, with D maybe TRBD2 (6 bases). The CDR3 covers 15 residues. Germline-derived CDR1 and CDR2 are LNHNV and YYDKDF (reference sequence). The ends were cut back, 6 bases at V and 1 base at J, with 15 bases in the middle. CDR3 loop: CATRGESGLQETQYF. The DNA of the CDR3 is TGTGCCACCAGAGGGGAATCGGGACTCCAAGAGACCCAGTACTTC.

The CDR3 region has the DNA TGTGCCAGCAGTGAATGCCTCGGTTGGTCAGGGGGAAACAATCAGCCCCAGCATTTT. Its protein product is CASSECLGWSGGNNQPQHF. The rearrangement links TRBV25-1 to TRBJ1-5; 7 bases are a match to TRBD1. V trimming: 1 base; J trimming: 3 bases; junction bases outside the gene matches: 15. Germline V gene data show CDR1 as MGHDK and CDR2 as SYGVNS. The CDR3 loop spans 19 amino acids.

This sequence joins TRBV24-1 and TRBJ2-7; D tentatively fits TRBD1 or TRBD2 (5 bases each). The V gene's germline CDR1 is KGHDR and CDR2 SFDVKD. The V and J ends lost 0 bases and 7 bases respectively, with 6 bases between them. This CDR3 is built from 12 residues. Written as DNA, the CDR3 is TGTGCCACCAGTGATTTGGAGGGGGAGCAGTACTTC. This sequence encodes CATSDLEGEQYF.

The chain has TRBV20-1 and TRBJ2-7; possibly TRBD2 for D (5 bases). Germline CDR1 reads DFQATT; CDR2 reads SNEGSKA (reference sequence). The V end was cut by 2 bases, the J end by 2 bases, with 13 bases between. The CDR3 is made up of 14 amino acids. The CDR3 is CSARSPGLTYEQYF. CDR3 in DNA: TGCAGTGCTAGATCTCCGGGATTGACCTACGAGCAGTACTTC.

The chain carries TRBV10-3 and TRBJ1-1; D is undetermined. The CDR3 sequence is 14 residues long. CDR1 is ENHRY, CDR2 SYGVKD, per germline. V was trimmed by 4 bases and J by 1 base, leaving 10 bases between them. The CDR3 DNA follows: TGTGCCATCAGTGGGGCACACCAGAACACTGAAGCTTTCTTT. Translated: CAISGAHQNTEAFF.

This clonotype was recorded a few times. V is TRBV19 and J is TRBJ1-2; 10 nucleotides align to TRBD1. CDR1 is LNHDA, CDR2 SQIVND, per germline (reference sequence). With V trimmed by 5 bases and J by 9 bases, 6 bases remained unmatched. The CDR3 sequence is 13 residues long. In DNA, the CDR3 is TGTGCCAGTAGTCCCGGGACAGGGGTTAGCTACACCTTC. Amino acid sequence: CASSPGTGVSYTF.

This clonotype has at least ten counts. The chain uses TRBV28 and TRBJ2-7; D possibly corresponds to TRBD1 (5 bases). V was pared by 6 bases and J by 2 bases, with 17 bases between. This CDR3 is built from 15 residues. Germline-derived CDR1 and CDR2 are MDHEN and SYDVKM. CDR3 region: CASSLEGALTYEQYF. The CDR3 nucleotides read TGTGCCAGCAGCCTGGAAGGGGCGCTCACCTACGAGCAGTACTTC.

CDR3 coding DNA: TGTGCCACCAGCCGAGGCGGGAGTCTCTACAATGAGCAGTTCTTC. Translating it yields CATSRGGSLYNEQFF. The chain carries TRBV27 and TRBJ2-1; 7 bases line up with TRBD2. V lost 10 bases, J lost 3 bases, and 12 bases stayed unmatched. CDR3 length: 15 residues. Germline V gene sequence: CDR1 MNHEY, CDR2 SMNVEV (reference sequence).

This clonotype turned up a few times. The chain joins TRBV9 to TRBJ2-1; 10 positions match TRBD2. V lost 3 bases and J lost 6; bases outside the gene matches: 3. This CDR3 is 14 amino acids long. Germline lookup yields CDR1 SGDLS and CDR2 YYNGEE. In DNA, the CDR3 is TGTGCCAGCAGCGGGGGACTAGCGATCAATGAGCAGTTCTTC. Its translation: CASSGGLAINEQFF.

This clonotype was detected many times. V and J are TRBV28 and TRBJ2-2, with 7 positions matching TRBD1. The germline gives CDR1 MDHEN, CDR2 SYDVKM. CDR3 length: 16 amino acids. The ends lost 5 bases at V and 1 base at J; junction bases unmatched: 7. The CDR3 here is CASSLLGTENTGELFF. The DNA for the CDR3 is TGTGCCAGCAGTCTGCTGGGGACAGAGAACACCGGGGAGCTGTTTTTT.

The gene calls are TRBV6-5 and TRBJ2-5, with D perhaps given as TRBD1 or TRBD2 (7 bases each). The closer fit of TRBJ2-7 to the DNA end suggests the J call may be wrong. The CDR3 is 15 residues long. Germline V gene lookup returns CDR1 MNHEY and CDR2 SVGAGI. In nucleotides, the CDR3 is TGTGCCAGCAGTTACGGGGAGGGGGCCTTCTACGAGCAGTACTTC. Translation: CASSYGEGAFYEQYF.

In its sample, this clonotype was seen once. J is TRBJ1-5 and V is TRBV10-2, with TRBD1 as a possible D gene (5 bases). This CDR3 has 15 amino acids. Germline V gene sequence: CDR1 WSHSY, CDR2 SAAADI. The V end was cut by 9 bases, the J end by 0 bases, with 15 bases between. Written as DNA, the CDR3 is TGCGCCAGTGCAAGGACAAGAGATAGCAATCAGCCCCAGCATTTT. This codes for CASARTRDSNQPQHF.

The V call is TRBV5-1, the J call TRBJ2-5, with a possible D match to TRBD1 (5 bases). Trimming removed 4 bases at V and 5 bases at J, with 18 bases between. Germline V gene data show CDR1 as SGHRS and CDR2 as YFSETQ. The CDR3 totals 15 residues. The CDR3: CASSIRGAVQETQYF. The DNA of the CDR3 is TGCGCCAGCAGCATCCGTGGGGCGGTCCAGGAGACCCAGTACTTC.

The sample holds a few counts of this clonotype. The gene calls are TRBV5-1 and TRBJ2-2; TRBD2 is a possible D gene (6 bases). The length of the CDR3 is 18 residues. Trimming stripped 2 bases from V and 5 bases from J, with 22 bases between. Germline V CDR1 and CDR2: SGHRS, YFSETQ. In DNA, the CDR3 is TGCGCCAGCAGCTTTTCGGACGGGAGTAGAGGGATGACCGGGGAGCTGTTTTTT. Residues: CASSFSDGSRGMTGELFF.

A single count supports this clonotype. The V gene is TRBV24-1, the J gene TRBJ2-2; 8 positions match TRBD2. The trim removed 4 bases at V and 4 bases at J, leaving 13 bases unmatched. CDR3 length: 18 residues. Germline lookup yields CDR1 KGHDR and CDR2 SFDVKD. CDR3 bases: TGTGCCACCAGTGACGGGACACGAGCGGGAGAGGGCACCGGGGAGCTGTTTTTT. Translated: CATSDGTRAGEGTGELFF.

This clonotype was seen repeatedly, ten times or more. The chain couples TRBV28 to TRBJ1-2; possible D gene TRBD1, 6 bases. The V end was cut by 5 bases, the J end by 1 base, with 14 bases between. The germline V gene encodes CDR1 MDHEN and CDR2 SYDVKM. The CDR3 contains 15 residues. CDR3: CASSPRQEINYGYTF. CDR3 bases: TGTGCCAGCAGTCCTCGACAGGAGATTAACTATGGCTACACCTTC.

The chain uses TRBV28 and TRBJ2-1; 7 bases agree with TRBD2. This CDR3 is 15 amino acids long. The V gene's germline CDR1 is MDHEN and CDR2 SYDVKM. With V trimmed by 1 base and J by 4 bases, 4 bases remained unmatched. This CDR3 reads CASSLYPGGYNEQFF. The CDR3 DNA sequence: TGTGCCAGCAGTTTATATCCGGGGGGATACAATGAGCAGTTCTTC.

This clonotype was found a few times. The chain links TRBV20-1 to TRBJ1-5; possible D gene TRBD1, 6 bases. Trimming shortened V by 2 bases and J by 3 bases, and 11 bases separated the two germline ends. Germline values: CDR1 DFQATT, CDR2 SNEGSKA (reference sequence). The CDR3 runs to 14 residues. For the CDR3, the DNA is TGCAGTGCTAGATACGGGACACCCAATCAGCCCCAGCATTTT. Encoded protein: CSARYGTPNQPQHF.

The sample holds many counts of this clonotype. The CDR3 sequence: CASGGASNQPQHF. CDR3 nucleotides: TGTGCCAGTGGGGGGGCTAGCAATCAGCCCCAGCATTTT. The V and J genes are TRBV28 and TRBJ1-5, with D possibly matching TRBD1 (6 bases). Trimming removed 9 bases at V and 0 bases at J, with 9 bases between. Germline-derived CDR1 and CDR2 are MDHEN and SYDVKM. This CDR3 has 13 amino acids.

This clonotype was seen repeatedly, ten times or more. This chain links TRBV20-1 with TRBJ2-1; 8 nucleotides line up with TRBD2. V lost 3 bases, J lost 0 bases, and 1 base stayed unmatched. Germline CDR1 reads DFQATT; CDR2 reads SNEGSKA (reference sequence). This CDR3 has 14 residues. CDR3 sequence: CSASGRGSYNEQFF. In DNA, the CDR3 is TGCAGTGCTAGCGGGAGGGGCTCCTACAATGAGCAGTTCTTC.

The chain carries TRBV4-3 and TRBJ1-5; D is ambiguous. V lost 4 bases, J lost 1 base, and 11 bases lay in between. This CDR3 has 15 amino acids. CDR1 and CDR2 (germline): LGHNA, YSLEER. CDR3 sequence: CASSPTVQSNQPQHF. CDR3 nucleotide sequence: TGCGCCAGCAGCCCCACGGTACAGAGCAATCAGCCCCAGCATTTT.

This clonotype was detected ten times or more. The chain employs TRBV7-2 and TRBJ2-7; D gene unclear. V was pared by 0 bases and J by 3 bases, with 9 bases between. The CDR3 sequence is 14 residues long. In germline, CDR1 is SGHTA, CDR2 FQGNSA. CDR3 DNA: TGTGCCAGCAGCTTAGCGTATTTCGGCTACGAGCAGTACTTC. Translating gives CASSLAYFGYEQYF.

There are many counts of this clonotype. The chain couples TRBV28 to TRBJ1-1, with D perhaps TRBD1 (5 bases). The CDR3 length is 16 residues. Germline assignment: CDR1 MDHEN and CDR2 SYDVKM. Between the trimmed V and J ends, which lost 5 bases and 1 base, there was a span of 17 bases. CDR3 residues: CASSPPAQGENTEAFF. Here the CDR3 DNA reads TGTGCCAGCAGTCCCCCGGCCCAGGGCGAGAACACTGAAGCTTTCTTT.

The rearrangement links TRBV20-1 to TRBJ2-7, with 8 bases that match TRBD2. Germline values: CDR1 DFQATT, CDR2 SNEGSKA (reference sequence). J was trimmed by 3 bases and V by 0 bases; bases with no gene match: 13. CDR3 length equals 17 residues. CDR3 region: CSARDRGAGTSFYEQYF. The CDR3 region has the DNA TGCAGTGCTAGAGATCGCGGGGCCGGGACTAGTTTCTACGAGCAGTACTTC.

This clonotype was observed a few times. The chain recombines TRBV27 with TRBJ2-4; tentative D call: TRBD1 (5 bases). Germline CDR1 reads MNHEY; CDR2 reads SMNVEV (reference sequence). CDR3 length: 13 amino acids. The ends were cut back, 5 bases at V and 11 bases at J, with 16 bases in the middle. Here the CDR3 reads CASSIGVGSVQYF. CDR3 in DNA: TGTGCCAGCAGTATAGGGGTCGGAAGTGTTCAGTACTTC.